This TCR beta chain appears in the sequencing data of a study of T cell clonality in common variable immunodeficiency. The CDR3 length is 17 residues. Germline-derived CDR1 and CDR2 are LNHDA and SQIVND (reference sequence). Trimming took off 3 bases at V and 2 bases at J, with 20 bases between the two ends. This clone was observed at least ten times. Coverage ceases 3 residues before the CDR3 finishes, and the germline J gene fills in the end. Sequencing was performed with immunoSEQ multiplex PCR; in TCRdb, only in-frame clones are kept and a portion is missing. There are about 59,000 clones in the sample, none observed a single time. Caucasian heritage predominated among both patients and controls.

Sequenced sample: peripheral blood mononuclear cells. V usage is TRBV19 and J usage is TRBJ2-7; D not certain. The receptor was derived from a person aged 18-69 years in good health. CDR3 DNA (partial): TGTGCCAGTAGTATCTCTATTCGCGAGCCAGGAACCTACGAG. Its translation: CASSISIREPGTYE. The CDR3 in full is CASSISIREPGTYEQYF.